These 2 T cell receptor beta chains were all obtained from the same sample, sequenced in a study of regulatory T cells in long-lasting Graves disease. Time point: persistent/refractory GD, antithyroid drugs over 5 years with positive TRAb. Extracted PBMC RNA gave rise to the TCR library. Sequencing libraries for TCR beta were prepared with iRepertoire HTBI primers and Arm-PCR of CDR3 regions. TCRdb re-analysed the multiplex PCR reads in MiXCR, keeping a single row per CDR3 protein. Counted here are hundreds of thousands of distinct CDR3 sequences, about 20% occurring once; the ten biggest clones make up less than 9%. This specimen consisted of peripheral blood mononuclear cells (PBMCs), obtained when the disease was refractory, from a patient treated with antithyroid drugs. The receptors derive from a female donor with Graves disease.

The V and J genes are TRBV4-2 and TRBJ1-5; 11 bases are a match to TRBD1. From germline, CDR1 is LGHNA and CDR2 YNFKEQ. This CDR3 is built from 17 residues. J gave up 4 bases and V 1 base, and 6 bases lay outside the gene matches. CDR3 sequence (DNA): TGTGCCAGCAGCCAAGCCCGGACAGGGGGCGTGAATCAGCCCCAGCATTTT. This gives the protein CASSQARTGGVNQPQHF.

The CDR3 DNA reads TGTGCCAGCAGTCCGCGACAGGGGAGAGTCGAGCAGTACTTC. Encoded protein: CASSPRQGRVEQYF. The chain links TRBV6-1 to TRBJ2-7, with 8 bases lining up with TRBD1. V shed 5 bases and J 6 bases; nucleotides not matched to a gene: 9. Germline CDR1 reads MNHNS; CDR2 reads SASEGT. This CDR3 spans 14 amino acids.